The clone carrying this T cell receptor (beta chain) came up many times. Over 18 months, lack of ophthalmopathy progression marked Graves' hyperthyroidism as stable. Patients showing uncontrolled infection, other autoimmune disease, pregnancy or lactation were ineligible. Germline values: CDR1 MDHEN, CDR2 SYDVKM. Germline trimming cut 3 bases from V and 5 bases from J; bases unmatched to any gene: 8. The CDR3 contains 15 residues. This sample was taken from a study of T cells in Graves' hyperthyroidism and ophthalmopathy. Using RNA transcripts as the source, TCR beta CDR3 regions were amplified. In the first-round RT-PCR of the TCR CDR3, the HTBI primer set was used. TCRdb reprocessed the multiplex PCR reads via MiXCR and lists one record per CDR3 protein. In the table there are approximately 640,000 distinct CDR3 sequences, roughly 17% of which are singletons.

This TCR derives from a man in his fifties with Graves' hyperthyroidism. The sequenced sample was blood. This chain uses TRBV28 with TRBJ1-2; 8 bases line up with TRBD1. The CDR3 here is CASSFRQGRGYGYTF. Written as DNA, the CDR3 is TGTGCCAGCAGTTTCCGACAGGGGCGGGGATATGGCTACACCTTC.